These 9 T cell receptor beta chains share one sample of origin, sequenced in a study of blood T cell repertoires in COVID-19. Clones were sequenced by immunoSEQ multiplex PCR, and TCRdb holds only the in-frame ones, with some missing. The profile covers over 80,000 clones, with around two thirds appearing a single time and less than 5% taken by the ten largest. The sample consisted of peripheral blood. The receptor set was obtained from a man between 65 and 85 years old with COVID-19, enrolled during active disease.

The chain joins TRBV5-4 to TRBJ2-5; unclear D gene. Germline V gene sequence: CDR1 SGHNT, CDR2 YYREEE (reference sequence). V lost 0 bases to trimming and J lost 5 bases, with 14 bases between them. The CDR3 runs to 15 residues. The CDR3 is CASSLDARSGETQYF. The DNA of the CDR3 is TGTGCCAGCAGCTTGGACGCTAGGAGTGGGGAGACCCAGTACTTC.

The V gene is TRBV5-4, the J gene TRBJ2-1; TRBD1 matches at 7 bases. Germline CDR1 and CDR2: SGHNT and YYREEE (reference sequence). V dropped 3 bases and J dropped 2; count of bases not matched to a gene: 5. The length of the CDR3 is 15 residues. CDR3: CASSSGQVAYNEQFF. The CDR3 DNA reads TGTGCCAGCAGCTCCGGACAGGTTGCCTACAATGAGCAGTTCTTC.

The chain combines TRBV6-2 or TRBV6-3 with TRBJ2-5; D remains ambiguous. Deletions cut 0 bases from V and 4 bases from J, with 3 bases between. This CDR3 has 12 residues. Germline assignment: CDR1 MNHEY and CDR2 SVGEGT. CDR3 DNA: TGTGCCAGCAGTTACTCCGGAGAGACCCAGTACTTC. Translating it yields CASSYSGETQYF.

The chain employs TRBV27 and TRBJ1-2; no clear D gene. Germline lookup yields CDR1 MNHEY and CDR2 SMNVEV (reference sequence). The V gene lost 6 bases and the J gene lost 6 bases, with 11 bases spanning the gap. The CDR3 has 12 residues. The CDR3 is CASSSKTDGYTF. The CDR3 nucleotides read TGTGCCAGCAGCTCGAAAACGGATGGCTACACCTTC.

This chain connects TRBV5-1 to TRBJ2-5; TRBD1 might be the D (6 bases). The CDR3 is made up of 14 amino acids. The V and J ends lost 0 bases and 2 bases respectively, with 8 bases between them. The germline gives CDR1 SGHRS, CDR2 YFSETQ. CDR3 protein: CASSLGDRQETQYF. The CDR3 nucleotides read TGCGCCAGCAGCTTGGGAGACAGGCAAGAGACCCAGTACTTC.

There are a few counts of this clone. This chain joins TRBV29-1 and TRBJ1-2; the match to TRBD1 covers 7 bases. The V and J ends lost 6 bases and 7 bases, in that order; junction bases with no gene match: 8. CDR3 length equals 12 residues. Germline V gives CDR1 SQVTM, CDR2 ANQGSEA. For the CDR3, the DNA is TGCAGCGTGGACACAGGGGCTGGTGGCTACACCTTC. Translated, it gives CSVDTGAGGYTF.

This clone was found a few times. The chain recombines TRBV10-1 with TRBJ1-5, with TRBD1 matching 7 bases. Germline V lookup: CDR1 WNHNN, CDR2 SYGVQD (reference sequence). This CDR3 is built from 16 residues. V shed 3 bases, J shed 0 bases, and the junction held 5 bases outside the gene matches. DNA of the CDR3: TGCGCCAGCAGTGAAGGGACAGATTATAGCAATCAGCCCCAGCATTTT. It yields the protein CASSEGTDYSNQPQHF.

The V call is TRBV7-2, the J call TRBJ2-7; no clear D gene. This CDR3 comprises 12 residues. Trimming removed 6 bases from V and 0 bases from J, with 6 bases in between. Germline assignment: CDR1 SGHTA and CDR2 FQGNSA. In DNA form, the CDR3 reads TGTGCCAGCAGTTCCTCCTCCTACGAGCAGTACTTC. This sequence encodes CASSSSSYEQYF. The whole variable domain, remainder taken from reference TRBV7-2 and TRBJ2-7, is GAGVSQSPSNKVTEKGKDVELRCDPISGHTALYWYRQSLGQGLEFLIYFQGNSAPDKSGLPSDRFSAERTGGSVSTLTIQRTQQEDSAVYLCASSSSSYEQYFGPGTRLTVT.

The chain joins TRBV2 to TRBJ2-7; 9 nucleotides align to TRBD1. Germline V gives CDR1 SNHLY, CDR2 FYNNEI. This CDR3 is 15 amino acids long. After removal of 4 bases from V and 7 bases from J, the junction contained 11 bases not matched to a gene. This CDR3 reads CASSVKQGAHGEQYF. CDR3 bases: TGTGCCAGCAGTGTTAAACAGGGGGCGCATGGGGAGCAGTACTTC.